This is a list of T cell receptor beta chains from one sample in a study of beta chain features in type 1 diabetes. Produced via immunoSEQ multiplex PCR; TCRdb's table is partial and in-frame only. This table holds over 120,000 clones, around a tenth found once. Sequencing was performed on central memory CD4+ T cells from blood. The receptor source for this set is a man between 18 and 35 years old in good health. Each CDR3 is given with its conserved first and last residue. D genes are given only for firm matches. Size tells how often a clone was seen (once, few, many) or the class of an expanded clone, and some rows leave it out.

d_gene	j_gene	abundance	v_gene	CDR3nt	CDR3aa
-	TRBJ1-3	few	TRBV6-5	TGTGCCAGCTGTGGTTCCCGGGCTGGAAACACCATATATTTT	CASCGSRAGNTIYF
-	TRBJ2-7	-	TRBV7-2	TGTGCCAGCAGCTTCGACAGGGAGCAGTACTTC	CASSFDREQYF
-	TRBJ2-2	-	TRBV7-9	TGTGCCAGCAGCTCCAACTCCGGGGAGCTGTTTTTT	CASSSNSGELFF
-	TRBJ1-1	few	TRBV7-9	TGTGCCAGCAGCTTTGGAGCGGACACTGAAGCTTTCTTT	CASSFGADTEAFF
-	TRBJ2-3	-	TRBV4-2	TGTGCCAGCAGACTGGAGGGCACAGATACGCAGTATTTT	CASRLEGTDTQYF
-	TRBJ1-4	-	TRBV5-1	TGCGCCAGCAGCCCCGCGGGAACTAATGAAAAACTGTTTTTT	CASSPAGTNEKLFF
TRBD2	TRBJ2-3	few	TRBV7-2	TGTGCCAGCAGCTTAATGCGGGGGGGAACAGATACGCAGTATTTT	CASSLMRGGTDTQYF
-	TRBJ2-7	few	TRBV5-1	TGCGCCAGCAGCTCGGGAACCGGGATGCCCTACGAGCAGTACTTC	CASSSGTGMPYEQYF
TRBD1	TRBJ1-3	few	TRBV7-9	TGTGCCAGCAGCCTCTTTTCGACAGGGAATGGAAACACCATATATTTT	CASSLFSTGNGNTIYF
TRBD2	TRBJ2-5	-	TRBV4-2	TGTGCCAGCAGCCAAGCTGAACGGGCTAGCGGGGTACAAGAGACCCAGTACTTC	CASSQAERASGVQETQYF
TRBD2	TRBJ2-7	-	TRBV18	TGTGCCAGCTCACCAAGCACGCGGGGGGAGGGCGAGCAGTACTTC	CASSPSTRGEGEQYF
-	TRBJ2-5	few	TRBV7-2	TGTGCCAGCAGCCTCGTTGCGAGGCAAGAGACCCAGTACTTC	CASSLVARQETQYF
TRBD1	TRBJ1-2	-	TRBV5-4	TGTGCCAGCAGTTGGGACAGCCTTGGCTACACCTTC	CASSWDSLGYTF
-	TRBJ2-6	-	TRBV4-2	TGTGCCAGCAGCCAAGTAGCAGGGGCGCTCTCCGGGGCCAACGTCCTGACTTTC	CASSQVAGALSGANVLTF
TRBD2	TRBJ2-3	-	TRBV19	TGTGCCAGTAGCCGGGGGGACCTCACAGATACGCAGTATTTT	CASSRGDLTDTQYF
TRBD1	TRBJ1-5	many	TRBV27	TGTGCCAGCAGTTCAGGACAGGGGGCATATAGCAATCAGCCCCAGCATTTT	CASSSGQGAYSNQPQHF
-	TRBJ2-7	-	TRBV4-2	TGTGCCAGCAGCCAAGATAGGGCCGGGGTTCTCCGCGAGCAGTACTTC	CASSQDRAGVLREQYF
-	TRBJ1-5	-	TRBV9	TGTGCCAGCAGCGTAGGGGCAGGGGATAGCAATCAGCCCCAGCATTTT	CASSVGAGDSNQPQHF
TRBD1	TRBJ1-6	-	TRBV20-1	TGCAGTGCCCAACAGGGGTTTGCCCACTTT	CSAQQGFAHF
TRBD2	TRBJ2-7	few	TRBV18	TGTGCCAGCGAAGCGACTAGCGGGGACTACGAGCAGTACTTC	CASEATSGDYEQYF
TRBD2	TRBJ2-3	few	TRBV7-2	TGTGCCAGCAGCGCCTACAGCGGGGGAGCTAGGGATACGCAGTATTTT	CASSAYSGGARDTQYF
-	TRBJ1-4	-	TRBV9	TGTGCCAGCAGGACTAAAAATGAAAAACTGTTTTTT	CASRTKNEKLFF
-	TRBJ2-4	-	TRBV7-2	TGTGCCAGCAGCCCCCTCCCGTTGGGCGGGACGCCGCGGGACATTCAGTACTTC	CASSPLPLGGTPRDIQYF
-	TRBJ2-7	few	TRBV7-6	TGTGCCAGCAGCTTAGTCGAGCTAGCGAGCTACGAGCAGTACTTC	CASSLVELASYEQYF
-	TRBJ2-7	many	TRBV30	TGTGCCTGGAGTCGGAACAGGGCCTACGAGCAGTACTTC	CAWSRNRAYEQYF
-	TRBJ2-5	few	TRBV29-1	TGCAGCGTTGGTACAGTTCAGGGAGAGACCCAGTACTTC	CSVGTVQGETQYF
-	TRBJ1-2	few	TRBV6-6	TGTGCCAGCAGTTACGGAGGGAACTATGGCTACACCTTC	CASSYGGNYGYTF
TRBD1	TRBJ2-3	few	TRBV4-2	TGTGCCAGCAGCCAAGAATTCGGGCAGGGGGCCCCAGATACGCAGTATTTT	CASSQEFGQGAPDTQYF
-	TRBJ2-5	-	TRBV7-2	TGTGCCAGCAGCTTAGCCCCAACCAGGGAAGAGACCCAGTACTTC	CASSLAPTREETQYF
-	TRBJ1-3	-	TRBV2	TGTGCCAGCATTTCGGGGGATTTTGGAAACACCATATATTTT	CASISGDFGNTIYF
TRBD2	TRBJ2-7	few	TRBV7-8	TGTGCCAGCAGCCCCTATAGCGGGGCCTCCTACGAGCAGTACTTC	CASSPYSGASYEQYF
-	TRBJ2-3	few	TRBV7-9	TGTGCCAGCAGCCTTTCTACAGATACGCAGTATTTT	CASSLSTDTQYF
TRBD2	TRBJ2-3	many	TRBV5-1	TGCGCCAGCAACCCTCTAGCGGGGGGCACAGATACGCAGTATTTT	CASNPLAGGTDTQYF
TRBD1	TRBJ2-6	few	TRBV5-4	TGTGCCAGCAGCTTGGACAGGGGGGCTGGGGCCAACGTCCTGACTTTC	CASSLDRGAGANVLTF
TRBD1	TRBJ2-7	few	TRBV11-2	TGTGCCAGCAGCCCTAAAGACAGGGGGTACTCCTACGAGCAGTACTTC	CASSPKDRGYSYEQYF
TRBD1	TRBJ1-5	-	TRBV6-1	TGTGCCAGCAGAGTGGGACAGCTTCTGAATCAGCCCCAGCATTTT	CASRVGQLLNQPQHF
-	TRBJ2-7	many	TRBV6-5	TGTGCCAGCAGTTCTCGTAGAGGGAACCCCAAGTACGAGCAGTACTTC	CASSSRRGNPKYEQYF
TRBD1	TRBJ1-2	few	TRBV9	TGTGCCAGCAGCGAACAGGGGGTCAATGGCTACACCTTC	CASSEQGVNGYTF